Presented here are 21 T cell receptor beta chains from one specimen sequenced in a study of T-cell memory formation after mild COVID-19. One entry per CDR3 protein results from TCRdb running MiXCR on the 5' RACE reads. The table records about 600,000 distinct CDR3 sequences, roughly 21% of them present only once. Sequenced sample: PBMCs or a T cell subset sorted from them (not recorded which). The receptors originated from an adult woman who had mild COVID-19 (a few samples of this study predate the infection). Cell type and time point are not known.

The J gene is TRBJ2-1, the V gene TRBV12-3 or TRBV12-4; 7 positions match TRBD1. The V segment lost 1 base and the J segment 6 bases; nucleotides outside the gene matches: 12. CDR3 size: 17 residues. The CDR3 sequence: CASSLGRVSPGGNEQFF. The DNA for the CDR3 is TGTGCCAGCAGTTTAGGTCGAGTCTCTCCAGGGGGCAATGAGCAGTTCTTC.

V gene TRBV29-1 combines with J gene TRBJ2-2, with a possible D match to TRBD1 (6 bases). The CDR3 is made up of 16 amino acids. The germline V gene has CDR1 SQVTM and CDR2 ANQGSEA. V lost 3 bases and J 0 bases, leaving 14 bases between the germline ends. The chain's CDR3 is CSVDEGHPANTGELFF. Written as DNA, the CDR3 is TGCAGCGTTGATGAGGGACACCCTGCGAACACCGGGGAGCTGTTTTTT.

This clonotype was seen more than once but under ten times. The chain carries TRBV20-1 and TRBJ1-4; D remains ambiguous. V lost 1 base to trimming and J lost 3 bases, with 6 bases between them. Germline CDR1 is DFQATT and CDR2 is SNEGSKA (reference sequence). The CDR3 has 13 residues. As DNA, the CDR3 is TGCAGTGCTAGAGTGGGAGCTAATGAAAAACTGTTTTTT. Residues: CSARVGANEKLFF.

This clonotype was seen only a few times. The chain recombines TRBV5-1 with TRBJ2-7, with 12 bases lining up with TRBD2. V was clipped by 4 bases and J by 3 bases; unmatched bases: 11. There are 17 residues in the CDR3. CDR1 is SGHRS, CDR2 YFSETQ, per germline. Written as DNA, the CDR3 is TGCGCCAGCAGCCGAAGGACTAGCGGGACCTCTCACTACGAGCAGTACTTC. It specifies CASSRRTSGTSHYEQYF.

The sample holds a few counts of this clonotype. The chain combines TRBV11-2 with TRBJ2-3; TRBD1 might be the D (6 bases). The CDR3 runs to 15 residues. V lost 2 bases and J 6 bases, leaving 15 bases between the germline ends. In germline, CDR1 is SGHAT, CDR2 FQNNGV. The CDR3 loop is CASSLQGMGSDTQYF. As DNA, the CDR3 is TGTGCCAGCAGCTTACAGGGGATGGGGTCGGATACGCAGTATTTT.

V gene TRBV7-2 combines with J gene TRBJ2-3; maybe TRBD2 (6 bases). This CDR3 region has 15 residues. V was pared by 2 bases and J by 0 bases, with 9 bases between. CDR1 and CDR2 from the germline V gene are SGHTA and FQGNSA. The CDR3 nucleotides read TGTGCCAGCAGCTTAAAGCGGGCCAGCACAGATACGCAGTATTTT. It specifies CASSLKRASTDTQYF.

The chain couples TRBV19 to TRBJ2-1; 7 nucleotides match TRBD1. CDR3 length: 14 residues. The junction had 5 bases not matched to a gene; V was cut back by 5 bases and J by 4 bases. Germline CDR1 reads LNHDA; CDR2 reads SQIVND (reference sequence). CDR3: CASSDRAGYNEQFF. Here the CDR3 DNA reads TGTGCCAGTAGTGACAGGGCTGGATACAATGAGCAGTTCTTC.

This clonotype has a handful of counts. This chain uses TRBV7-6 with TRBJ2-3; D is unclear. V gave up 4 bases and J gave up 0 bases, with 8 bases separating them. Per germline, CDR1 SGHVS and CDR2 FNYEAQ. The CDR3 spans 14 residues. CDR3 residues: CASSSVLSTDTQYF. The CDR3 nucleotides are TGTGCCAGCAGCTCAGTTCTTAGCACAGATACGCAGTATTTT.

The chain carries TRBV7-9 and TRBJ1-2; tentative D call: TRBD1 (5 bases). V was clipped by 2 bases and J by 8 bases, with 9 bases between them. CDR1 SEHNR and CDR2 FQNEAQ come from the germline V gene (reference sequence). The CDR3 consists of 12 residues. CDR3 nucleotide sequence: TGTGCCAGCAGCTTATTGGGGCTAGGCTACACCTTC. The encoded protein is CASSLLGLGYTF. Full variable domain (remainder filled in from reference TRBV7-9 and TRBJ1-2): DTGVSQNPRHKITKRGQNVTFRCDPISEHNRLYWYRQTLGQGPEFLTYFQNEAQLEKSRLLSDRFSAERPKGSFSTLEIQRTEQGDSAMYLCASSLLGLGYTFGSGTRLTVV.

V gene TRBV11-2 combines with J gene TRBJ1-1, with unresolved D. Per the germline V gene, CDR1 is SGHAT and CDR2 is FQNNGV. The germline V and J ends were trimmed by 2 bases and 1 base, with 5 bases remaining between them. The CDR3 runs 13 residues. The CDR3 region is CASSLMQNTEAFF. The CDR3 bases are TGTGCCAGCAGCTTAATGCAGAACACTGAAGCTTTCTTT.

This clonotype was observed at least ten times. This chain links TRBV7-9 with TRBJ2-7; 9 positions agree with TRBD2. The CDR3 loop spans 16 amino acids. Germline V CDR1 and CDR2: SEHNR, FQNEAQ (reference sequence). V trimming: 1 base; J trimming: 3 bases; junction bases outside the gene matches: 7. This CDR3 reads CASSLVGLARDYEQYF. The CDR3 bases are TGTGCCAGCAGCTTAGTAGGACTAGCGAGGGACTACGAGCAGTACTTC. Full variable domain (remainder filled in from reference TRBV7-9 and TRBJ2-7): DTGVSQNPRHKITKRGQNVTFRCDPISEHNRLYWYRQTLGQGPEFLTYFQNEAQLEKSRLLSDRFSAERPKGSFSTLEIQRTEQGDSAMYLCASSLVGLARDYEQYFGPGTRLTVT.

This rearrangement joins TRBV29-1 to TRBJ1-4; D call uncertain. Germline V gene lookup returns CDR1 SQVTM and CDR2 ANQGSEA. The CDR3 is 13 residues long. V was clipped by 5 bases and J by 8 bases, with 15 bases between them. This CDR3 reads CSVSATGGEKLFF. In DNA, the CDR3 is TGCAGCGTTTCCGCTACGGGTGGAGAAAAACTGTTTTTT.

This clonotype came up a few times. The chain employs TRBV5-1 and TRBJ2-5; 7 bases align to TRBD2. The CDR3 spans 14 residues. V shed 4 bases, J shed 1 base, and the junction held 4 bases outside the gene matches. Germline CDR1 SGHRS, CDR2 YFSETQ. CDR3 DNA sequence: TGCGCCAGCAGCACGGGGGGTACCCAAGAGACCCAGTACTTC. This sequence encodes CASSTGGTQETQYF. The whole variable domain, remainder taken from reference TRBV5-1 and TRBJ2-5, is KAGVTQTPRYLIKTRGQQVTLSCSPISGHRSVSWYQQTPGQGLQFLFEYFSETQRNKGNFPGRFSGRQFSNSRSEMNVSTLELGDSALYLCASSTGGTQETQYFGPGTRLLVL.

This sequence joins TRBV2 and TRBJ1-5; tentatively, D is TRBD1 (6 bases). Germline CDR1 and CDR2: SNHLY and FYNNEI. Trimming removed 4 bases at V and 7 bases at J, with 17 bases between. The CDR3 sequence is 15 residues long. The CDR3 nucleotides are TGTGCCAGCAGTGTTGGGCAGGGGTCAAGGCAGCCCCAGCATTTT. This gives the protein CASSVGQGSRQPQHF. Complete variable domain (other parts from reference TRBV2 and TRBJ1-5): EPEVTQTPSHQVTQMGQEVILRCVPISNHLYFYWYRQILGQKVEFLVSFYNNEISEKSEIFDDQFSVERPDGSNFTLKIRSTKLEDSAMYFCASSVGQGSRQPQHFGDGTRLSIL.

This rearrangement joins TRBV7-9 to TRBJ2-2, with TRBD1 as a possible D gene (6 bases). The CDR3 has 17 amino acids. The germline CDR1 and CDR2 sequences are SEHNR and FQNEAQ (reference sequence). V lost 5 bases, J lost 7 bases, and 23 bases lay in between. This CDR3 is CASSAPRGRAVDGELFF. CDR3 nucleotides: TGTGCCAGCAGCGCACCCAGGGGAAGAGCGGTCGACGGGGAGCTGTTTTTT.

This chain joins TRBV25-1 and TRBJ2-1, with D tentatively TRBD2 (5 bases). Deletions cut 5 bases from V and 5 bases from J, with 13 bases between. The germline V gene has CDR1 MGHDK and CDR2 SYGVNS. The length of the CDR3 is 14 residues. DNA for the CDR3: TGTGCCAGCAGTAGGTTGGAGCGGCACAATGAGCAGTTCTTC. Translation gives CASSRLERHNEQFF.

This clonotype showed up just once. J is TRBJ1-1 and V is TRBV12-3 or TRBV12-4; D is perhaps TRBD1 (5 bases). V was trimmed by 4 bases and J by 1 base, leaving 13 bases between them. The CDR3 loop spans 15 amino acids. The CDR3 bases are TGTGCCAGCAGTTCTACCGGGGCCTCGAACACTGAAGCTTTCTTT. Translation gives CASSSTGASNTEAFF.

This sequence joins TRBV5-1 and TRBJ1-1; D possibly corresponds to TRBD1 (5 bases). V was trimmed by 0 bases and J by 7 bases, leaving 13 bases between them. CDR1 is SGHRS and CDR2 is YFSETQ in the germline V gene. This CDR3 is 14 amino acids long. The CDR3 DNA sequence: TGCGCCAGCAGCTTGGGGGGGACGGCACATGAAGCTTTCTTT. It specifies CASSLGGTAHEAFF.

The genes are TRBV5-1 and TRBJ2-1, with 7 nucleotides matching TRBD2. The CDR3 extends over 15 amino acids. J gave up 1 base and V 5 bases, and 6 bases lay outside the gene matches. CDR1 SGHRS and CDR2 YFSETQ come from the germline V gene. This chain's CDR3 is CASSSGGTSYNEQFF. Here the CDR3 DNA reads TGCGCCAGCAGTTCGGGGGGTACATCCTACAATGAGCAGTTCTTC.

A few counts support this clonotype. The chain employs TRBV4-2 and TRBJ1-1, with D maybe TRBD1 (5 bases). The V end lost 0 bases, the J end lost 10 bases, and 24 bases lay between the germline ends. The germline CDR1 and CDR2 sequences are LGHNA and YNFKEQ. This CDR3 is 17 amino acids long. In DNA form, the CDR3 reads TGTGCCAGCAGCCAAGAGTTGGGTGTTGGTGGTTCTGGGGGAGCTTTCTTT. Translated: CASSQELGVGGSGGAFF.

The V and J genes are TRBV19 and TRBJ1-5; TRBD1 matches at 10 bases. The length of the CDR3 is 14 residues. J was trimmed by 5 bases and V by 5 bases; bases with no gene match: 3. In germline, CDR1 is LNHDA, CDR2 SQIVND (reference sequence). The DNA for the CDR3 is TGTGCCAGTAGTCATGGACAGGGGGATCAGCCCCAGCATTTT. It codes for CASSHGQGDQPQHF.